The 10 T cell receptor beta chains below were found in one sample sequenced in a study of blood T cell repertoires in COVID-19. Only in-frame clones appear in the TCRdb table, and some are missing; sequencing was by immunoSEQ multiplex PCR. The table lists 250,000 to 350,000 clones, approximately 86% of them singletons, with 0.87% in the top ten. Sequenced: peripheral blood. All receptors come from a human donor with COVID-19, enrolled during active disease. The donor label of this sample is uncertain.

This clone was counted a single time. This chain uses TRBV19 with TRBJ1-5; 7 positions match TRBD1. The junction had 4 bases not matched to a gene; V was cut back by 5 bases and J by 3 bases. Germline CDR1 LNHDA, CDR2 SQIVND (reference sequence). CDR3 length equals 14 residues. The CDR3 DNA is TGTGCCAGTAGTTTCGGGACAGACAATCAGCCCCAGCATTTT. Translation gives CASSFGTDNQPQHF.

The chain recombines TRBV28 with TRBJ2-1, with D perhaps TRBD2 (6 bases). The germline V and J ends were trimmed by 7 bases and 1 base, with 14 bases remaining between them. Germline assignment: CDR1 MDHEN and CDR2 SYDVKM. The CDR3 sequence is 15 residues long. CDR3 protein: CASTPPGLSYNEQFF. The DNA for the CDR3 is TGTGCCAGCACTCCCCCGGGACTTTCCTACAATGAGCAGTTCTTC.

The chain employs TRBV7-3 and TRBJ2-2, with D tentatively TRBD2 (7 bases). CDR1 and CDR2 (germline): SGHTA, FQGTGA. The V gene lost 0 bases and the J gene lost 4 bases, with 15 bases spanning the gap. The CDR3 loop spans 17 amino acids. CDR3 DNA: TGTGCCAGCAGCTTAACGACCGGGGGGCCGGGCACCGGGGAGCTGTTTTTT. Translating gives CASSLTTGGPGTGELFF.

In the case of this clone: The sample holds other DNA sequences that translate to the same CDR3. The chain couples TRBV19 to TRBJ1-2; TRBD1 agrees at 7 bases. Trimming cost V 7 bases and J 3 bases; bases outside gene matches: 5. This CDR3 has 13 residues. Germline V lookup: CDR1 LNHDA, CDR2 SQIVND (reference sequence). CDR3 nucleotides: TGTGCCAGTACTCCCGACAGGGACTATGGCTACACCTTC. Protein: CASTPDRDYGYTF.

The chain is built from TRBV7-9 and TRBJ2-7; a possible D gene is TRBD2 (6 bases). Per the germline V gene, CDR1 is SEHNR and CDR2 is FQNEAQ (reference sequence). V was clipped by 1 base and J by 6 bases, with 16 bases between them. There are 15 residues in the CDR3. DNA for the CDR3: TGTGCCAGCAGCTTAGGGACGGGACTGGTAGGCGAGCAGTACTTC. Residues: CASSLGTGLVGEQYF.

The chain has TRBV20-1 and TRBJ2-7; 8 bases match TRBD1. CDR3 length: 11 amino acids. Germline V gives CDR1 DFQATT, CDR2 SNEGSKA (reference sequence). Germline trimming cut 4 bases from V and 5 bases from J; bases unmatched to any gene: 1. The chain's CDR3 is CSATTGDEQYF. The DNA for the CDR3 is TGCAGTGCTACGACAGGGGACGAGCAGTACTTC.

This chain uses TRBV5-1 with TRBJ2-5; 7 bases align to TRBD2. CDR3 length: 16 residues. Germline-derived CDR1 and CDR2 are SGHRS and YFSETQ. V shed 0 bases, J shed 4 bases, and the junction held 9 bases outside the gene matches. CDR3 nucleotide sequence: TGCGCCAGCAGCTTGGTGGTGACGGGAGGTGTAGAGACCCAGTACTTC. It codes for CASSLVVTGGVETQYF.

The chain joins TRBV10-3 to TRBJ2-7, with 10 positions matching TRBD2. The length of the CDR3 is 15 residues. Germline lookup yields CDR1 ENHRY and CDR2 SYGVKD. J was trimmed by 5 bases and V by 8 bases; bases with no gene match: 12. The CDR3 spells CAIATSGTSGHEQYF. As DNA, the CDR3 is TGTGCCATCGCTACTAGCGGGACGTCTGGCCACGAGCAGTACTTC.

The chain has TRBV4-1 and TRBJ2-7, with D maybe TRBD2 (6 bases). The CDR3 covers 16 residues. From germline, CDR1 is MGHRA and CDR2 YSYEKL. Deletions cut 1 base from V and 6 bases from J, with 19 bases between. The CDR3 is CASSQGDGREYSEQYF. The CDR3, as DNA: TGCGCCAGCAGCCAAGGTGACGGACGGGAGTATAGCGAGCAGTACTTC.

The V and J genes are TRBV30 and TRBJ2-3, with D possibly being TRBD2 (5 bases). V was clipped by 3 bases and J by 2 bases, with 12 bases between them. Germline lookup yields CDR1 GTSNPN and CDR2 SVGIG (reference sequence). The CDR3 runs 14 residues. CDR3 bases: TGTGCCTGGAGGCAACCGGGGAACACAGATACGCAGTATTTT. Translated: CAWRQPGNTDTQYF.